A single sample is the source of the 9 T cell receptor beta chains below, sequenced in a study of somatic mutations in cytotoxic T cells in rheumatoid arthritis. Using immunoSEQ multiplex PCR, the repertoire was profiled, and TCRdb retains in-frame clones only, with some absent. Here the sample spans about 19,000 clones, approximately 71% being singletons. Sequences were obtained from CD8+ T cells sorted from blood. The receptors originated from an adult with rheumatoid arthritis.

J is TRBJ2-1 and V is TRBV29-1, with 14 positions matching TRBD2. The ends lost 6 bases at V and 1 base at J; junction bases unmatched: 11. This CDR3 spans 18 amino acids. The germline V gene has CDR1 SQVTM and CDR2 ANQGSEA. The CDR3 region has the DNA TGCAGCGTCTTGACTAGCGGGGGGGGTTTAAAGTCCTACAATGAGCAGTTCTTC. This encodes CSVLTSGGGLKSYNEQFF.

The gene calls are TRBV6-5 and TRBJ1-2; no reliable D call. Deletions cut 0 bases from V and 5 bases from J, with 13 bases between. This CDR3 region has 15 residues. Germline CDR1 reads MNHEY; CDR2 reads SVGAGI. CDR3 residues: CASSYSVGNKYGYTF. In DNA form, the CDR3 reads TGTGCCAGCAGTTACTCCGTGGGGAATAAATATGGCTACACCTTC.

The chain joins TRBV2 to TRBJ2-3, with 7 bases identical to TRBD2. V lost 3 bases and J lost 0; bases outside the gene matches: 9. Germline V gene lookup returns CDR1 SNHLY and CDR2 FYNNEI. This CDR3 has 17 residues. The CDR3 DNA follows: TGTGCCAGCAGTGAGCAATGGCTAGCGGACAGCACAGATACGCAGTATTTT. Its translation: CASSEQWLADSTDTQYF. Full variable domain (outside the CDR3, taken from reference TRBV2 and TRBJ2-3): EPEVTQTPSHQVTQMGQEVILRCVPISNHLYFYWYRQILGQKVEFLVSFYNNEISEKSEIFDDQFSVERPDGSNFTLKIRSTKLEDSAMYFCASSEQWLADSTDTQYFGPGTRLTVL.

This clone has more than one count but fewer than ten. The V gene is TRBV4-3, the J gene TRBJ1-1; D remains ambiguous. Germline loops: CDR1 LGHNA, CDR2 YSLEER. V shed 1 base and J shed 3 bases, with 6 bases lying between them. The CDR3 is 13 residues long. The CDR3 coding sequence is TGCGCCAGCAGCCAAGCTCAGGACACTGAAGCTTTCTTT. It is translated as CASSQAQDTEAFF.

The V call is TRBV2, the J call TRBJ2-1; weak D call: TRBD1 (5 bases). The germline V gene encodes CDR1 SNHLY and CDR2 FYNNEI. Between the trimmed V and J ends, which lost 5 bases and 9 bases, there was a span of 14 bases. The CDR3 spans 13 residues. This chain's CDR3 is CASSSTGNGEQFF. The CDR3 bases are TGTGCCAGCAGTTCTACAGGTAACGGTGAGCAGTTCTTC.

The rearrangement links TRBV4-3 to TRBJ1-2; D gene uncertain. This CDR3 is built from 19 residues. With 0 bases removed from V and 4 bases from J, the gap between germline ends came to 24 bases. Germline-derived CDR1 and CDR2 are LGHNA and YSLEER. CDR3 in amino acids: CASSQEIGVLGRGSYGYTF. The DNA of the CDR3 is TGCGCCAGCAGCCAAGAGATCGGGGTACTCGGACGCGGGTCCTATGGCTACACCTTC.

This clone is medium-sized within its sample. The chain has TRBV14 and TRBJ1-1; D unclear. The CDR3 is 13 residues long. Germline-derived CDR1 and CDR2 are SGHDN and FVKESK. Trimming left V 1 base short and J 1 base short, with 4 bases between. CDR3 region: CASSQGANTEAFF. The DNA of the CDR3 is TGTGCCAGCAGCCAAGGTGCGAACACTGAAGCTTTCTTT.

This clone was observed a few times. The CDR3 here is CASSLSMGDSNQPQHF. CDR3 nucleotide sequence: TGTGCCAGCAGTTTATCGATGGGGGATAGCAATCAGCCCCAGCATTTT. The chain carries TRBV27 and TRBJ1-5, with D perhaps matching TRBD1 (5 bases). Per the germline V gene, CDR1 is MNHEY and CDR2 is SMNVEV (reference sequence). The CDR3 is made up of 16 amino acids. The V end was cut by 0 bases, the J end by 0 bases, with 9 bases between.

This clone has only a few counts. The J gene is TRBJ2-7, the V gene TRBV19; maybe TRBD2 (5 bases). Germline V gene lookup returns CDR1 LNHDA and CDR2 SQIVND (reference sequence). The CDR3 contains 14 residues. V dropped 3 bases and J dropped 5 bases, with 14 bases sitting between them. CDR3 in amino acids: CASSIADYPHEQYF. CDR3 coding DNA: TGTGCCAGTAGTATCGCCGACTACCCCCACGAGCAGTACTTC. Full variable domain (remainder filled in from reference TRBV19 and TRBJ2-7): DGGITQSPKYLFRKEGQNVTLSCEQNLNHDAMYWYRQDPGQGLRLIYYSQIVNDFQKGDIAEGYSVSREKKESFPLTVTSAQKNPTAFYLCASSIADYPHEQYFGPGTRLTVT.